These 18 T cell receptor beta chains share one sample of origin, sequenced in a study of control samples from healthy donors and cancer patients. Assay: immunoSEQ multiplex PCR; the TCRdb copy retains only in-frame clones and omits some. The data hold around 100,000 clones, with just over 90% observed a single time. Sequenced material: blood. These receptors all come from a woman younger than 35 in good health.

V and J are TRBV9 and TRBJ1-1, with D hard to call. Trimming shortened V by 0 bases and J by 3 bases, and 12 bases separated the two germline ends. CDR1 is SGDLS and CDR2 is YYNGEE in the germline V gene. This CDR3 is 15 amino acids long. The CDR3 spells CASSVEIGSHTEAFF. In nucleotides, the CDR3 is TGTGCCAGCAGCGTAGAAATCGGCAGCCACACTGAAGCTTTCTTT.

The chain employs TRBV28 and TRBJ2-7, with D possibly TRBD1 on 6 matching bases. CDR3 length: 14 amino acids. The germline CDR1 and CDR2 sequences are MDHEN and SYDVKM. V lost 3 bases and J 0 bases, leaving 9 bases between the germline ends. The DNA for the CDR3 is TGTGCCAGCAGTTTGGACAGCATCTCCTACGAGCAGTACTTC. Amino acid sequence: CASSLDSISYEQYF.

The rearrangement links TRBV7-9 to TRBJ1-3, with D maybe TRBD1 (6 bases). The ends were cut back, 6 bases at V and 8 bases at J, with 20 bases in the middle. CDR3 size: 15 residues. Germline CDR1 SEHNR, CDR2 FQNEAQ (reference sequence). CDR3 loop: CASSSQGFSVYTIYF. The DNA of the CDR3 is TGTGCCAGCAGTTCACAGGGTTTCTCGGTATACACCATATATTTT.

Here the CDR3 DNA reads TGTGCCAGCAGCTTACGCGGGGGGATGGGAACCGGGGAGCTGTTTTTT. Encoded protein: CASSLRGGMGTGELFF. The chain recombines TRBV11-2 with TRBJ2-2, with TRBD2 matching over 8 bases. The junction had 7 bases not matched to a gene; V was cut back by 2 bases and J by 5 bases. The CDR3 contains 16 residues. Germline assignment: CDR1 SGHAT and CDR2 FQNNGV.

This clone appeared once. This rearrangement joins TRBV5-8 to TRBJ2-3; D remains unclear. The V gene lost 4 bases and the J gene lost 5 bases, with 14 bases spanning the gap. This CDR3 is built from 14 residues. Germline values: CDR1 SGHTS, CDR2 YDEGEE. In nucleotides, the CDR3 is TGTGCCAGCAGCCCGACCCCAACGGGAGATACGCAGTATTTT. Protein sequence: CASSPTPTGDTQYF.

V usage is TRBV2 and J usage is TRBJ1-4; TRBD1 matches 7 bases. Germline V lookup: CDR1 SNHLY, CDR2 FYNNEI. The CDR3 length is 15 residues. V lost 6 bases, J lost 2 bases, and 6 bases stayed unmatched. The CDR3 loop reads CASRQGRGTNEKLFF. The CDR3 DNA is TGTGCCAGCAGACAGGGGAGGGGGACTAATGAAAAACTGTTTTTT.

This clone was found once. The chain links TRBV10-1 to TRBJ2-1; 8 bases are a match to TRBD2. The CDR3 has 17 amino acids. Germline loops: CDR1 WNHNN, CDR2 SYGVQD (reference sequence). Trimming at V came to 4 bases and at J to 8 bases, leaving 16 bases not matched to a gene. CDR3 sequence (DNA): TGCGCCAGCAGTGTCGGCGTTGTGCGGGGGGTCGAGGATGAGCAGTTCTTC. This translates into CASSVGVVRGVEDEQFF.

J is TRBJ2-1 and V is TRBV2; no firm D call. V lost 4 bases and J lost 0, with 13 bases in between. CDR1 and CDR2 (germline): SNHLY, FYNNEI. The CDR3 contains 16 residues. CDR3 protein: CASSVKRGSSYNEQFF. CDR3 in DNA: TGTGCCAGCAGTGTGAAGCGTGGAAGCTCCTACAATGAGCAGTTCTTC.

The gene calls are TRBV7-2 and TRBJ2-3, with D unclear. From germline, CDR1 is SGHTA and CDR2 FQGNSA. The CDR3 has 13 amino acids. V lost 3 bases and J lost 3, with 7 bases in between. CDR3 sequence reads: CASSLDRTDTQYF. DNA for the CDR3: TGTGCCAGCAGCTTGGATCGGACAGATACGCAGTATTTT. The entire variable domain, with the rest obtained from reference TRBV7-2 and TRBJ2-3, is as follows: GAGVSQSPSNKVTEKGKDVELRCDPISGHTALYWYRQSLGQGLEFLIYFQGNSAPDKSGLPSDRFSAERTGGSVSTLTIQRTQQEDSAVYLCASSLDRTDTQYFGPGTRLTVL.

This clone was detected only once. V usage is TRBV25-1 and J usage is TRBJ1-2; unclear D gene. V gave up 3 bases and J gave up 4 bases, with 12 bases separating them. Germline CDR1 is MGHDK and CDR2 is SYGVNS. The CDR3 loop spans 14 amino acids. The CDR3 nucleotides read TGTGCCAGCAGTGACTCCCCGCGCCTCTATGGCTACACCTTC. It yields the protein CASSDSPRLYGYTF.

V usage is TRBV6-5 and J usage is TRBJ1-1; a possible D gene is TRBD1 (6 bases). The CDR3 is made up of 13 amino acids. The V gene's germline CDR1 is MNHEY and CDR2 SVGAGI. Between the trimmed V and J ends, which lost 6 bases and 1 base, there was a span of 9 bases. In DNA, the CDR3 is TGTGCCAGCAGCGCGGGACAGAACACTGAAGCTTTCTTT. This translates into CASSAGQNTEAFF.

The table lists this clone with a few counts. V is TRBV4-1 and J is TRBJ1-2; D is ambiguous. The germline gives CDR1 MGHRA, CDR2 YSYEKL. The CDR3 has 16 amino acids. V lost 1 base and J 2 bases, leaving 14 bases between the germline ends. CDR3 sequence: CASSQGLGGGNYGYTF. CDR3 DNA sequence: TGCGCCAGCAGCCAAGGACTAGGTGGCGGGAACTATGGCTACACCTTC.

Written as DNA, the CDR3 is TGCGCCAGCAGCGGGACAGGGGAAGCCGGGGAGCTGTTTTTT. Translating gives CASSGTGEAGELFF. The V gene is TRBV10-1, the J gene TRBJ2-2; 10 bases are shared with TRBD1. Germline V gene lookup returns CDR1 WNHNN and CDR2 SYGVQD (reference sequence). CDR3 length equals 14 residues. V dropped 6 bases and J dropped 6; count of bases not matched to a gene: 4.

The chain combines TRBV6-5 with TRBJ1-2; D gene uncertain. The V and J ends lost 7 bases and 4 bases respectively, with 16 bases between them. Germline values: CDR1 MNHEY, CDR2 SVGAGI. The CDR3 is made up of 14 amino acids. CDR3 in DNA: TGTGCCAGCACCCAAAGAGGTTTTGGCTATGGCTACACCTTC. It yields the protein CASTQRGFGYGYTF.

CDR3 nucleotide sequence: TGTGCCAGCAGCACGTTGGCTCGGCCTAACTATGGCTACACCTTC. It is translated as CASSTLARPNYGYTF. This chain uses TRBV6-5 with TRBJ1-2; unclear D gene. Germline CDR1 and CDR2: MNHEY and SVGAGI. Trimming pared 6 bases from V and 0 bases from J, leaving 14 bases between. The CDR3 sequence is 15 residues long.

J is TRBJ1-5 and V is TRBV6-1, with 8 bases identical to TRBD1. V gave up 3 bases and J gave up 5 bases; unmatched junction bases: 9. Germline V lookup: CDR1 MNHNS, CDR2 SASEGT. CDR3 size: 16 residues. The CDR3 DNA reads as TGTGCCAGCAGTGAGCTCCGGACAGGGTACGATCAGCCCCAGCATTTT. Translating it yields CASSELRTGYDQPQHF.

The chain employs TRBV18 and TRBJ2-1; D uncertain. From germline, CDR1 is KGHSH and CDR2 LQKENI. The V end was cut by 0 bases, the J end by 0 bases, with 0 bases between. The length of the CDR3 is 13 residues. CDR3 protein: CASSPPSYNEQFF. The CDR3 DNA sequence: TGTGCCAGCTCACCACCCTCCTACAATGAGCAGTTCTTC.

The J gene is TRBJ1-6, the V gene TRBV4-2, with 8 bases fitting TRBD1. The germline V gene encodes CDR1 LGHNA and CDR2 YNFKEQ. V shed 1 base, J shed 10 bases, and the junction held 9 bases outside the gene matches. This CDR3 is 16 amino acids long. The CDR3 reads CASSQGTDRVKSPLHF. CDR3 in DNA: TGTGCCAGCAGCCAAGGGACGGACAGGGTAAAATCACCCCTCCACTTT.